The present T cell receptor (beta chain) was sequenced within a study of CD8+ T cells in alopecia areata. On the study more broadly: Patients in the treated group were given tofacitinib by mouth, 5 to 10 mg twice a day.

RNA was isolated and reverse transcribed to cDNA, the sequencing template. Libraries were prepared by immunoSEQ multiplex PCR; TCRdb keeps only in-frame clonotypes and omits some of them. The sample shows 150,000 or so clones, about three fifths of them seen only once. The V gene lost 4 bases and the J gene lost 0 bases, with 10 bases spanning the gap. The CDR3 runs 14 residues. Germline lookup yields CDR1 GTSNPN and CDR2 SVGIG (reference sequence). This clone showed up just a few times. Sample treatment: oral pan-JAK inhibitor, 5-10 mg twice daily. The sample was CD4+ T cells sorted from blood, taken at week 4, from a patient treated with tofacitinib. This receptor was obtained from a human donor with alopecia areata. This chain links TRBV30 with TRBJ1-3; D gene uncertain. The CDR3 DNA is TGTGCCTGGAAGCTTCCTAACTCTGGAAACACCATATATTTT. Translating it yields CAWKLPNSGNTIYF.